The following is a T cell receptor beta chain sequence with its context. Authors' data handling: Estimation of nucleated cell counts relied on the amplification of reference gene primers. Sequencing was performed with immunoSEQ multiplex PCR; in TCRdb, only in-frame clones are kept and a portion is missing. V and J calls and clone size are copied from that table; D and trimming were computed from the DNA. The sample has over 50,000 clones; 85% are singletons. These data belong to a study of blood T cell repertoires in COVID-19. Looking at the study overall: From the United States, Italy and Spain came samples of acute and convalescent COVID-19.

This CDR3 is 13 amino acids long. The germline V gene encodes CDR1 MNHEY and CDR2 SVGAGI. Trimming cost V 6 bases and J 3 bases, with 11 bases left between them. What was sequenced was peripheral blood. The sequence was collected from a man in his 70s with acute or convalescent COVID-19. The J gene is TRBJ1-2, the V gene TRBV6-5, with D possibly matching TRBD1 (5 bases). The CDR3 protein is CASSNRLDYGYTF. Written as DNA, the CDR3 is TGTGCCAGCAGCAACAGGCTTGACTATGGCTACACCTTC.